This T cell receptor beta chain was obtained from a study of cytomegalovirus exposure and HLA in healthy donors. General study results and limits: Indistinguishable V segments such as TRBV6-2 and TRBV6-3 were excluded. V- and J-gene trimming of TCR beta was linked (in a later analysis) to a missense DCLRE1C variant. Common viral pathogens were later found to be apparently linked to several of the most significant clusters.

V lost 0 bases and J lost 8, with 11 bases in between. The germline V gene has CDR1 SGHDT and CDR2 YYEEEE. The length of the CDR3 is 13 residues. As regards this clone: Its target is not known.

13 Jbeta primers and 60 Vbeta primers were used for the PCR. Some clones are missing from TCRdb's copy, which holds only in-frame ones; the method was immunoSEQ multiplex PCR. The table records 160,000 or so clones, around four fifths of them present only once. The clonotype was recovered from a man between 18 and 29 years old in good health and CMV-seropositive. The sequencing sample was made of PBMCs. The gene calls are TRBV5-6 and TRBJ1-1; possible D gene TRBD1, 5 bases. CDR3 region: CASSLVSGAEAFF. For the CDR3, the DNA is TGTGCCAGCAGCTTGGTAAGTGGGGCGGAAGCTTTCTTT.